Included here is one TCR beta chain sequence, with context. Its antigen is not identified. Measured with immunoSEQ multiplex PCR; TCRdb has only the in-frame clones, and not every one. Counted here are around 24,000 clones, around 70% occurring once; the ten biggest clones make up about 10%. This entry comes from a study of PD-1 blockade in classical Hodgkin lymphoma. General observations from the study: At C4D1, TCR diversity had climbed significantly for CD4+ cells, though not for CD8+ cells.

Relapses following autologous stem cell transplantation were seen in all patients, with brentuximab vedotin exposure varying. Germline V CDR1 and CDR2: LNHDA, SQIVND (reference sequence). There are 14 residues in the CDR3. V lost 5 bases and J 6 bases, leaving 16 bases between the germline ends. The sequence came from a human donor with classical Hodgkin lymphoma. The chain joins TRBV19 to TRBJ1-1, with D perhaps matching TRBD1 (5 bases). The sequencing here drew on peripheral blood mononuclear cells (PBMCs), taken before the second cycle of nivolumab. CDR3: CASSPLAVGAEAFF. In DNA, the CDR3 is TGTGCCAGTAGTCCACTCGCGGTGGGGGCTGAAGCTTTCTTT.